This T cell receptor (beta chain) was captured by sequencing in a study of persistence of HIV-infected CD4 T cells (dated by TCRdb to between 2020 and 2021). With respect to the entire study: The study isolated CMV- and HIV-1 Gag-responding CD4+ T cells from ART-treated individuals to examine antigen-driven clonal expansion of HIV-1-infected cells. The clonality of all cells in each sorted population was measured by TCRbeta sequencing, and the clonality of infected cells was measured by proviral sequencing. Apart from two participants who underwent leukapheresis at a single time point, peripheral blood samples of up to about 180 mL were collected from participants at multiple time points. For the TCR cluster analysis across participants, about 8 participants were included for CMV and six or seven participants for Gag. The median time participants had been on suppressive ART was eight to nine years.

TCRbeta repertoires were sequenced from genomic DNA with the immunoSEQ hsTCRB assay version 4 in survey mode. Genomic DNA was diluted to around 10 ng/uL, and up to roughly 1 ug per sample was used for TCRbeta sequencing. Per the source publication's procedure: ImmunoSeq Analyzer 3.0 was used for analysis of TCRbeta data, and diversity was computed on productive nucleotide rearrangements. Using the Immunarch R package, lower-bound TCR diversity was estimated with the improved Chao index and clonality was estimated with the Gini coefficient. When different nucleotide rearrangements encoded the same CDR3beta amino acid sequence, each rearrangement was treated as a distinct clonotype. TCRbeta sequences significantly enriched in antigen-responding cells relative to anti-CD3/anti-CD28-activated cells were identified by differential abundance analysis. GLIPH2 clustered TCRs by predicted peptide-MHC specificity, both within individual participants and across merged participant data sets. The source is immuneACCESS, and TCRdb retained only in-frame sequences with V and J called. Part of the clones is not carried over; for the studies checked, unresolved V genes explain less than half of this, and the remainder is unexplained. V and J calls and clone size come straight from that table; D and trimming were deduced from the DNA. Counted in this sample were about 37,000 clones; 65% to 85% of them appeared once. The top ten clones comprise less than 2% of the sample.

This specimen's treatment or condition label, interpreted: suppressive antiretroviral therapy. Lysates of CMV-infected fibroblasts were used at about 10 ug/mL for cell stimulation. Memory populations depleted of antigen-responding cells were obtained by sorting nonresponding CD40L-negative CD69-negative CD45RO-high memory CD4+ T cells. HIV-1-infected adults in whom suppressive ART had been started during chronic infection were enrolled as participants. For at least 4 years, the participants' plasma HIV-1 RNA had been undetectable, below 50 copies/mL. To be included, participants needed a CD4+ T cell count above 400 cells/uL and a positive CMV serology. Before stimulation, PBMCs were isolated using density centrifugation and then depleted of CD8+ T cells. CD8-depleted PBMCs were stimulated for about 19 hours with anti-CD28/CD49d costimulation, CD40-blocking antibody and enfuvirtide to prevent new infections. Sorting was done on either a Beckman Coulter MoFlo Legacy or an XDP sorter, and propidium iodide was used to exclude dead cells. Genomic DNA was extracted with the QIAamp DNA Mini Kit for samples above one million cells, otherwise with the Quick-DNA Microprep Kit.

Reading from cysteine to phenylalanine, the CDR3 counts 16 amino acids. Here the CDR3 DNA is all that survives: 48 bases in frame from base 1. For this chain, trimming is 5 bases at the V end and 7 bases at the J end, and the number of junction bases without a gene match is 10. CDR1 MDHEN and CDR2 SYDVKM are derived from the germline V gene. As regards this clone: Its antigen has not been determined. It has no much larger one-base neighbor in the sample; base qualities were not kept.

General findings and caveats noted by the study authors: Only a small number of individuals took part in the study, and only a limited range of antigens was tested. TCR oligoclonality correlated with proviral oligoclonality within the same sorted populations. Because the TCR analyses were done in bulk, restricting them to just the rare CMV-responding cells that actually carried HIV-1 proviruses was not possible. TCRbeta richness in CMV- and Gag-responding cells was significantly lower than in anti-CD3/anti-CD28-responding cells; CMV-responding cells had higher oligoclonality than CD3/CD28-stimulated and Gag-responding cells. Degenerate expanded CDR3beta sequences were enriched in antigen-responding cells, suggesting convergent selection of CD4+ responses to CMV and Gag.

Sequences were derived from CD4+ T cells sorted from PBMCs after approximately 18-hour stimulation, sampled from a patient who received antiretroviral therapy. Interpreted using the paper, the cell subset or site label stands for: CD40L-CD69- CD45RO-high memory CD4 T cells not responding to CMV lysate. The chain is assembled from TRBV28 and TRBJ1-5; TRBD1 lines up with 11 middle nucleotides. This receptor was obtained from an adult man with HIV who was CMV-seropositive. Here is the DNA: TGTGCCAGCAGTCCTCACGGACAGGGGGCTGGACAGCCCCAGCATTTT. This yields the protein CASSPHGQGAGQPQHF.